Reported below is one TCR beta chain. This clone was detected ten times or more. The antigen it binds to is not known. Per-base quality was not reported, and no clone a single base away is much larger than it. V loses 5 bases at its end and J loses 6 bases; junction bases beyond the gene matches: 5. Reading from cysteine to phenylalanine, the CDR3 counts 13 amino acids. Just CDR3 DNA is preserved here, 39 bases in frame from base 1. The immunoSEQ Assay was used to immunosequence TCRbeta CDR3 regions from genomic DNA. Genomic DNA was amplified by bias-controlled multiplex PCR before high-throughput sequencing. For the original study's pipeline: To quantify the absolute abundance of each unique TCRbeta CDR3 region, the sequences were collapsed and filtered. Clonality, defined as 1 minus Pielou's evenness, was calculated using only productive rearrangements. To compute tumor T-cell fraction, TCRbeta template counts were normalized to usable DNA, with usable DNA estimated from several housekeeping genes. A previously published method was used to identify clones with significantly greater frequencies in on-treatment samples than in baseline samples. In TCRdb, the immuneACCESS table is reduced to in-frame sequences with V and J assigned. These tables do not hold every clone; where another copy was compared, an unresolved V gene accounts for under half, and the others remain unexplained. V and J calls and clone size are given by that table; D and trimming were obtained from the DNA. The sample includes some 4,100 clones, with more than 20% observed a single time. Approximately 13% of the sample belongs to the ten largest clones.

This sample is drawn from a study of sequential checkpoint blockade in melanoma (dated by TCRdb to between 2018 and 2021). Notes on the research overall: Patients were randomized 1:1 to first-line nivolumab followed by ipilimumab (arm A) or ipilimumab followed by nivolumab (arm B). Both trial sequences were followed by maintenance nivolumab. DNA from approximately 91 melanoma tumor samples collected before treatment underwent TCRbeta immunosequencing. Matched tumor biopsies were taken from approximately 24 patients before treatment and at week 13, after single-agent nivolumab (arm A) or ipilimumab (arm B). In 60% to 85% of the matched pre- and post-treatment tumor biopsy pairs, both biopsies came from the same lesion. Results and caveats for the whole study, not just this receptor: Achieving clinical benefit was about 30 times more likely for patients whose tumor T-cell fraction and clonality increased by week 13. Among patients in arm A, the nivolumab-first arm, pretreatment tumor TIL clonality was associated with response (P = .04). Within-arm analyses of tumor T-cell fraction were limited by small sample sizes and reduced statistical power. Validation of the response-prediction model combining TCR metrics and mutation burden is needed in larger, independent patient cohorts. Tumor T-cell fraction and clonality correlated with PD-L1 staining and CD8+ T-cell counts but not with mutational load.

The treatment or condition label here, explained by the study, means: randomized to nivolumab then ipilimumab (arm A) or the reverse (arm B). Prior DNA-damaging chemotherapy had not been received by any trial patient. The samples were obtained from melanoma patients enrolled in CheckMate 064, an open-label, randomized phase II trial testing sequential checkpoint blockade. Tumor TCR sequencing used genomic DNA from formalin-fixed paraffin-embedded (FFPE) tissue samples. Rearrangement joined TRBV7-1 to TRBJ1-1; 8 bases in the junction line up with TRBD1. TRBV7-1 is identified as an open reading frame with a role that is uncertain. Sequences were derived from tumor tissue (inferred from file names), sampled from a patient given nivolumab and ipilimumab in sequence. The TCR originated in a human donor with melanoma. The CDR3 reads as follows: CASSMTGVPEAFF. Here is the DNA: TGTGCCAGCAGCATGACAGGGGTTCCTGAAGCTTTCTTT.